The text below deals with one TCR beta chain. The antigen is undetermined. Germline V gene sequence: CDR1 PRHDT, CDR2 FYEKMQ (reference sequence). V lost 5 bases and J 3 bases, leaving 14 bases between the germline ends. CDR3 length equals 15 residues. The data were obtained in a study of T cell clones after liver transplantation. Study details: A pre-transplant mixed lymphocyte reaction with TCRbeta sequencing defined graft-donor-reactive clones followed in post-transplant blood.

TCRdb keeps only in-frame clones here, not all; method: immunoSEQ multiplex PCR. Of roughly 6,100 clones in the sample, over 75% are singletons; the top ten hold about a third. Broader study findings: Conclusions were preliminary, with small, heterogeneous patient groups.

The chain couples TRBV13 to TRBJ2-1, with a weak D call TRBD1 (6 bases). The sequenced sample was CD8+ T cells from blood, obtained before liver transplant. This receptor was obtained from a human donor who received a liver transplant. CDR3 in amino acids: CASSKTRDNYNEQFF. CDR3 DNA: TGTGCCAGCAGCAAGACCCGGGACAACTACAATGAGCAGTTCTTC.